This T cell receptor beta chain was sequenced for a study of blood T cell repertoires in COVID-19. Study context: From the United States, Italy and Spain came samples of acute and convalescent COVID-19. In each case, the material was cDNA or gDNA derived from T cells, B-cell-depleted T cells, or PBMCs.

Original analysis: Nucleated cell number was recorded as an estimate derived from reference gene primer amplification. Using immunoSEQ multiplex PCR, the repertoire was profiled, and TCRdb retains in-frame clones only, with some absent. That table is the source of V, J and clone size, and D and trimming were worked out from the DNA. The repertoire has 30,000 or so clones, approximately 71% of them found once; the top ten carry less than 20%. The CDR3 is 15 amino acids. Trimming took off 6 bases at V and 0 bases at J, with 12 bases between the two ends. Germline CDR1 is MNHEY and CDR2 is SVGAGI. Sequenced sample: peripheral blood. This TCR derives from a human donor in a cohort sampled during active COVID-19. This chain uses TRBV6-5 with TRBJ1-3; D unclear. For the CDR3, the DNA is TGTGCCAGCAGACGCGAGGGCCACTCTGGAAACACCATATATTTT. It yields the protein CASRREGHSGNTIYF.